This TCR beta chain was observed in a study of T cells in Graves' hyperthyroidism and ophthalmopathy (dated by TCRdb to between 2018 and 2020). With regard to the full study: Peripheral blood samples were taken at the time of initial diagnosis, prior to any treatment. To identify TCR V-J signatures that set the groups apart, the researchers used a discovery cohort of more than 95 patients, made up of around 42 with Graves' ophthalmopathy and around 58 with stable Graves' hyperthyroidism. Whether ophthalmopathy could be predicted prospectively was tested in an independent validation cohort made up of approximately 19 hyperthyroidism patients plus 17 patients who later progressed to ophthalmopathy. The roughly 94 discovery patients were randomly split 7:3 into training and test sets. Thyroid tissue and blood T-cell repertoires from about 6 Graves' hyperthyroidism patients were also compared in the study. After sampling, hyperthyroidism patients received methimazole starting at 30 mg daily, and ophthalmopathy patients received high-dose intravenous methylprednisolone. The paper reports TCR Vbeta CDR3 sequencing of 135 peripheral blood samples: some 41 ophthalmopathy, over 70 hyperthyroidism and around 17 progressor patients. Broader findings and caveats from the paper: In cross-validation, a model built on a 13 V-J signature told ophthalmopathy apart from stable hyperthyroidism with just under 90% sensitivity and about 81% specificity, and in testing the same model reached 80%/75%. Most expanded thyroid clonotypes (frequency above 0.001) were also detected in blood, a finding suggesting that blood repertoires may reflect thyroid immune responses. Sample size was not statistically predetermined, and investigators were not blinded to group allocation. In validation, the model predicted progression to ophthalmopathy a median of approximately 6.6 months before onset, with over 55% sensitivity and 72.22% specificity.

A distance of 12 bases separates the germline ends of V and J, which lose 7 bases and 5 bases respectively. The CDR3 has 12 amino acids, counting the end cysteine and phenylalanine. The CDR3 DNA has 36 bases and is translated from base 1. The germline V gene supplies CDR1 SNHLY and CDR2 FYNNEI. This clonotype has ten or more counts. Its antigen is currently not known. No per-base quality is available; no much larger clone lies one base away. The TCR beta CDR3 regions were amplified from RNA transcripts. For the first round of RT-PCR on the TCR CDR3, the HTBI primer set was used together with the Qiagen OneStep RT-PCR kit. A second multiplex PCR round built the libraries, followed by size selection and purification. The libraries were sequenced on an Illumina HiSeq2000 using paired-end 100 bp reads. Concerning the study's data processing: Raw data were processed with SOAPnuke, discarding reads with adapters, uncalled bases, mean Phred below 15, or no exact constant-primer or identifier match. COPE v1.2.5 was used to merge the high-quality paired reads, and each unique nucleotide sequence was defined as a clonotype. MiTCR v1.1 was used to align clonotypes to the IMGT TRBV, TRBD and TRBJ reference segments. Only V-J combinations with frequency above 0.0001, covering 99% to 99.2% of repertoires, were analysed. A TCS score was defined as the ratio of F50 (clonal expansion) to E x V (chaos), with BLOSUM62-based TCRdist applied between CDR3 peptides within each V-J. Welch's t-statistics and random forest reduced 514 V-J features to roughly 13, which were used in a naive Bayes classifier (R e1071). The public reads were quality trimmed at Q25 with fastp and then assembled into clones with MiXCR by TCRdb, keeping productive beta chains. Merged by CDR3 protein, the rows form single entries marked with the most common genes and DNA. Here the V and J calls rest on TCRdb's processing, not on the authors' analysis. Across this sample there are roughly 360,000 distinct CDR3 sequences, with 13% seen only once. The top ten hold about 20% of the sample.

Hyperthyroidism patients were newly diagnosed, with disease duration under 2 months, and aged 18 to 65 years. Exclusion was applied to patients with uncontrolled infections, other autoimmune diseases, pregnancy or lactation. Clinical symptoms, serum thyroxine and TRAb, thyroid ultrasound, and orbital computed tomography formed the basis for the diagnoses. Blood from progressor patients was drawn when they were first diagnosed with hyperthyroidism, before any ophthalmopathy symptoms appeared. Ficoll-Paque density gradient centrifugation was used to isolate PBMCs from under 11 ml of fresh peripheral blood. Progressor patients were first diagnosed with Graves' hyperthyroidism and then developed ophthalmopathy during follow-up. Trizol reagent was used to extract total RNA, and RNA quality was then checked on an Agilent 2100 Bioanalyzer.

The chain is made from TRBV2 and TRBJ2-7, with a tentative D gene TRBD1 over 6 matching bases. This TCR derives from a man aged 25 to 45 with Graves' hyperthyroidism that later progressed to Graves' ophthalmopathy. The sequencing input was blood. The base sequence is TGTGCCAGCATCAGATCAGGGGACGAGCAGTACTTC. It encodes CASIRSGDEQYF.